One and the same sample provided the 4 T cell receptor beta chains below, sequenced in a study of TIL therapy for anti-PD-1-resistant metastatic lung cancer. As for time point: pre-treatment sample, taken before nivolumab and TIL therapy. The libraries were made with immunoSEQ v3. Some clones are missing from TCRdb's copy, which holds only in-frame ones; the method was immunoSEQ multiplex PCR. In the table there are about 36,000 clones, 73% of which are singletons. Sequencing used blood, obtained at baseline. These TCRs come from a person between 25 and 80 years old with non-small cell lung cancer.

This chain joins TRBV18 and TRBJ2-2; 9 nucleotides match TRBD2. CDR3 size: 17 residues. Germline V lookup: CDR1 KGHSH, CDR2 LQKENI. V shed 6 bases and J 2 bases; nucleotides not matched to a gene: 10. As DNA, the CDR3 is TGTGCCAGCTCCTCCTCACTAGCGGGCCCTAACACCGGGGAGCTGTTTTTT. It yields the protein CASSSSLAGPNTGELFF.

The V gene is TRBV7-3, the J gene TRBJ2-3, with D unclear. Looked up from germline, CDR1 is SGHTA and CDR2 is FQGTGA. The V end lost 0 bases, the J end lost 1 base, and 5 bases lay between the germline ends. CDR3 length: 14 amino acids. CDR3 loop: CASSLTPGTDTQYF. The DNA of the CDR3 is TGTGCCAGCAGCTTAACCCCAGGCACAGATACGCAGTATTTT.

This CDR3 is CASSPLNGGTEAFF. DNA for the CDR3: TGTGCCAGCAGCCCCCTTAACGGAGGGACTGAAGCTTTCTTT. The V call is TRBV7-6, the J call TRBJ1-1; D is unclear. This CDR3 has 14 amino acids. V gave up 5 bases and J gave up 5 bases, with 15 bases separating them. CDR1 and CDR2 from the germline V gene are SGHVS and FNYEAQ.

The CDR3 bases are TGTGCCAGCAGCTTAGTTACTAGCGGGGCCGAACGGGATACGCAGTATTTT. Translating it yields CASSLVTSGAERDTQYF. The chain couples TRBV7-8 to TRBJ2-3, with 10 nucleotides matching TRBD2. This CDR3 contains 17 residues. J lost 6 bases, V lost 1 base, and 10 bases had no gene match. Looked up from germline, CDR1 is SGHVS and CDR2 is FQNEAQ.